These T cell receptor beta chains were read from a single sample in a study of long-term antiretroviral therapy in people with HIV. TCRdb keeps only in-frame clones here, not all; method: immunoSEQ multiplex PCR. This sample has under 35,000 clones; approximately 95% occur once, and the top ten carry around 3.8%. The sample was unsorted PBMCs, taken 5.1 years after starting antiretroviral therapy. Every receptor here comes from a woman between 45 and 65 years old with HIV. The CDR3 runs from the conserved cysteine through the conserved F or W. Each record gives: CDR3 protein, CDR3 DNA, V gene, J gene, D gene, clone size. A D gene is named only where the DNA matches it firmly. Clone size, where shown, is once, few, many, or a class for clones that have expanded.

CASTAVGQETQYF,TGTGCCAGCACGGCCGTGGGGCAAGAGACCCAGTACTTC,TRBV6-4,TRBJ2-5,-,-
CASSLALAGELSSYEQYF,TGTGCCAGCAGCTTAGCGCTAGCGGGGGAACTCAGCTCCTACGAGCAGTACTTC,TRBV7-8,TRBJ2-7,TRBD2,-
CASSRTGVPNEKLFF,TGTGCCAGCAGTCGGACAGGGGTCCCTAATGAAAAACTGTTTTTT,TRBV7-9,TRBJ1-4,TRBD1,once
CASSFSIDTEAFF,TGTGCCAGCAGCTTTTCCATCGACACTGAAGCTTTCTTT,TRBV7-8,TRBJ1-1,-,-
CASSSDSQGKPQHF,TGTGCCAGCAGTTCCGACAGCCAGGGTAAGCCCCAGCATTTT,TRBV2,TRBJ1-5,-,-
CASTKNGGRGANVLTF,TGTGCCAGCACCAAAAATGGGGGCCGTGGGGCCAACGTCCTGACTTTC,TRBV7-3,TRBJ2-6,-,-
CASSQVGGITEAFF,TGCGCCAGCAGCCAAGTGGGGGGGATCACTGAAGCTTTCTTT,TRBV4-3,TRBJ1-1,-,-
CASSLQGAQAFF,TGTGCCAGCAGTTTACAGGGGGCGCAAGCTTTCTTT,TRBV27,TRBJ1-1,TRBD1,-
CASSVAGRDGYTF,TGTGCCAGCAGCGTAGCAGGGCGGGATGGCTACACCTTC,TRBV9,TRBJ1-2,-,-
CASSLGASFPYGYTF,TGTGCCAGTAGTCTCGGGGCCTCTTTTCCCTATGGCTACACCTTC,TRBV19,TRBJ1-2,-,-
CASSVDSLGGYTF,TGTGCCAGCAGCGTGGACAGCCTAGGAGGCTACACCTTC,TRBV7-8,TRBJ1-2,-,-
CAISSGNQPQHF,TGTGCCATTTCGAGTGGCAATCAGCCCCAGCATTTT,TRBV10-3,TRBJ1-5,-,-
CASRIGTAATNEKLFF,TGTGCCAGTAGAATCGGGACAGCGGCAACTAATGAAAAACTGTTTTTT,TRBV19,TRBJ1-4,TRBD1,-
CAWSVFPSIYGYTF,TGTGCCTGGAGTGTTTTTCCATCGATCTATGGCTACACCTTC,TRBV30,TRBJ1-2,-,-
CASSYETSGVYNEQFF,TGTGCCAGCAGTTATGAGACTAGCGGGGTCTACAATGAGCAGTTCTTC,TRBV6-5,TRBJ2-1,TRBD2,-
CAWSPRTGVIYGYTF,TGTGCCTGGAGTCCGCGGACAGGGGTTATCTATGGCTACACCTTC,TRBV30,TRBJ1-2,TRBD1,-
CASSSGGSEAFF,TGTGCCAGCAGCTCTGGCGGGAGTGAAGCTTTCTTT,TRBV11-3,TRBJ1-1,-,-
CASSRSSGGGNEQFF,TGTGCCAGCAGTCGAAGTAGCGGGGGGGGCAATGAGCAGTTCTTC,TRBV6-5,TRBJ2-1,TRBD2,-
CASSYGGGTEAFF,TGTGCCAGCAGCTACGGGGGGGGCACTGAAGCTTTCTTT,TRBV7-9,TRBJ1-1,-,-
CSVEDNTANQETQYF,TGCAGCGTTGAAGATAATACAGCGAACCAAGAGACCCAGTACTTC,TRBV29-1,TRBJ2-5,-,-
CASSSASGGHTDTQYF,TGTGCCAGCAGCTCAGCTAGCGGGGGACACACAGATACGCAGTATTTT,TRBV5-6,TRBJ2-3,TRBD2,once
CASRTGGFGELFF,TGTGCCAGCAGGACAGGGGGCTTCGGGGAGCTGTTTTTT,TRBV2,TRBJ2-2,TRBD1,-
CASRYRDGATDTQYF,TGTGCCAGTCGCTACCGGGACGGAGCCACAGATACGCAGTATTTT,TRBV19,TRBJ2-3,-,once
CASSQDWMGSREQYF,TGCGCCAGCAGCCAAGACTGGATGGGTTCGCGAGAGCAGTACTTC,TRBV4-1,TRBJ2-7,-,-
CASSLQGTKGSTEAFF,TGTGCCAGCAGCTTACAGGGAACTAAGGGGAGCACTGAAGCTTTCTTT,TRBV7-2,TRBJ1-1,-,-
CASSRIGVGYEQYF,TGTGCCAGCAGTAGAATAGGCGTCGGGTACGAGCAGTACTTC,TRBV25-1,TRBJ2-7,-,once
CASSSTSGGTQYF,TGTGCTAGCAGCTCCACTAGCGGCGGGACCCAGTACTTC,TRBV7-7,TRBJ2-5,TRBD2,-
CASSLGPREQYF,TGTGCCAGCAGCTTAGGTCCGAGGGAGCAGTACTTC,TRBV7-9,TRBJ2-7,-,-
CASSQGTGGSYEQYF,TGCGCCAGCAGCCAGGGGACAGGGGGTTCCTACGAGCAGTACTTC,TRBV5-1,TRBJ2-7,TRBD1,-
CAWSPWTGDEAFF,TGTGCCTGGAGTCCATGGACAGGGGATGAAGCTTTCTTT,TRBV30,TRBJ1-1,TRBD1,-
CSAAGEETQYF,TGCAGTGCAGCCGGGGAAGAGACCCAGTACTTC,TRBV20-1,TRBJ2-5,-,-
CASSFGGQGAYEQFF,TGTGCCAGCAGCTTTGGGGGACAGGGTGCTTATGAGCAGTTCTTC,TRBV7-2,TRBJ2-1,TRBD1,-
CASSSLAGVQYF,TGTGCCAGCAGCTCCCTAGCGGGGGTGCAGTACTTC,TRBV7-2,TRBJ2-7,TRBD2,once
CASSDQGTGDGYTF,TGTGCCAGCAGTGACCAGGGGACAGGGGATGGCTACACCTTC,TRBV25-1,TRBJ1-2,TRBD1,-
CASSQGPISYEQYF,TGTGCCAGCAGCCAGGGACCGATCTCCTACGAGCAGTACTTC,TRBV5-4,TRBJ2-7,-,-
CASSLGPFGNQPQHF,TGTGCCAGCAGCTTAGGGCCTTTTGGCAATCAGCCCCAGCATTTT,TRBV7-2,TRBJ1-5,-,once
CASRGSVYQPQHF,TGTGCCAGCAGGGGCAGTGTGTATCAGCCCCAGCATTTT,TRBV6-4,TRBJ1-5,-,few
CASSLRDYGYTF,TGTGCCAGCAGCTTAAGGGACTATGGCTACACCTTC,TRBV11-2,TRBJ1-2,-,-
CASSPSPGPMNTEAFF,TGTGCCAGCTCACCAAGCCCAGGCCCTATGAACACTGAAGCTTTCTTT,TRBV18,TRBJ1-1,-,-
CASSRDSSSGNTIYF,TGTGCCAGCAGCCGGGACTCGAGCTCTGGAAACACCATATATTTT,TRBV5-8,TRBJ1-3,-,-
CASSLTGDYGYTF,TGTGCCAGCAGCTTGACAGGGGACTATGGCTACACCTTC,TRBV5-5,TRBJ1-2,TRBD1,-
CASRLNPALAGDEQYF,TGTGCCAGCAGACTCAACCCGGCACTAGCGGGCGACGAGCAGTACTTC,TRBV2,TRBJ2-7,TRBD2,-
CASSLEVSGNTIYF,TGTGCCAGCAGCTTAGAGGTCTCTGGAAACACCATATATTTT,TRBV7-8,TRBJ1-3,-,once
CASSPFFTGTGGNIQYF,TGTGCCAGCAGCCCCTTTTTCACCGGGACAGGGGGGAACATTCAGTACTTC,TRBV14,TRBJ2-4,TRBD1,-
CASSEVAPNYGYTF,TGTGCCAGCAGTGAAGTGGCTCCTAACTATGGCTACACCTTC,TRBV2,TRBJ1-2,-,-
CASSQGTATEQYF,TGCGCCAGCAGCCAAGGGACCGCGACAGAGCAGTACTTC,TRBV4-1,TRBJ2-7,-,-
CASSPDRGLGSPLHF,TGCGCCAGCAGCCCGGACAGGGGATTGGGGTCACCCCTCCACTTT,TRBV5-1,TRBJ1-6,TRBD1,-
CASDRKGPSGNTIYF,TGTGCCAGCGACAGGAAGGGACCCTCTGGAAACACCATATATTTT,TRBV7-9,TRBJ1-3,-,-
CASSLPRRLNSNQPQHF,TGTGCCAGCAGCTTACCTAGACGGCTCAATAGCAATCAGCCCCAGCATTTT,TRBV7-8,TRBJ1-5,-,-
CASSQEYGGKDTQYF,TGTGCCAGCAGCCAAGAGTACGGGGGGAAAGATACGCAGTATTTT,TRBV4-2,TRBJ2-3,TRBD2,-
CASSLGPRGGLRTGELFF,TGTGCCAGCAGCTTGGGTCCGCGCGGGGGGCTTCGAACCGGGGAGCTGTTTTTT,TRBV5-4,TRBJ2-2,TRBD2,-
CASSFGGSQETQYF,TGTGCCAGCAGCTTTGGTGGGTCTCAAGAGACCCAGTACTTC,TRBV5-4,TRBJ2-5,-,once
CASSVYAQGSTEAFF,TGTGCCAGCAGCGTCTACGCACAGGGGAGCACTGAAGCTTTCTTT,TRBV9,TRBJ1-1,TRBD1,-
CASSILAGGMNYGYTF,TGTGCCAGTAGTATCCTGGCGGGGGGAATGAACTATGGCTACACCTTC,TRBV19,TRBJ1-2,-,-
CASSFGPAGAPPYEQYF,TGTGCCAGCAGCTTCGGTCCGGCGGGGGCCCCCCCCTACGAGCAGTACTTC,TRBV5-4,TRBJ2-7,-,-
CASSERGRLNTGELFF,TGTGCCAGCAGTGAAAGAGGACGGTTGAACACCGGGGAGCTGTTTTTT,TRBV2,TRBJ2-2,-,-
CASSTQLTYVGYEQYF,TGTGCCAGCAGTACCCAACTGACGTATGTCGGCTACGAGCAGTACTTC,TRBV27,TRBJ2-7,-,-
CASSTEGSYEQYF,TGTGCCAGTAGTACCGAGGGGTCCTACGAGCAGTACTTC,TRBV19,TRBJ2-7,-,once
CASSEDRGTDTQYF,TGTGCCAGCAGTGAGGACAGGGGCACAGATACGCAGTATTTT,TRBV2,TRBJ2-3,TRBD1,-